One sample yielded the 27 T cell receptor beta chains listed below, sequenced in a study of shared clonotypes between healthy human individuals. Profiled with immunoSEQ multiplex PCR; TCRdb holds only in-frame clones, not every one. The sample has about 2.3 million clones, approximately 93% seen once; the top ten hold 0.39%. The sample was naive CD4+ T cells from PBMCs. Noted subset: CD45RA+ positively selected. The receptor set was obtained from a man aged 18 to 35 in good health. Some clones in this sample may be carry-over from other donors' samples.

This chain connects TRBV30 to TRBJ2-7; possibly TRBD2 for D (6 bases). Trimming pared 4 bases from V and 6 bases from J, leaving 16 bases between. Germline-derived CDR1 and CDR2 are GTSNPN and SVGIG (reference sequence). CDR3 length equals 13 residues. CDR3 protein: CAWTRLVFSEQYF. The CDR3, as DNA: TGTGCCTGGACCCGACTAGTATTCTCCGAGCAGTACTTC.

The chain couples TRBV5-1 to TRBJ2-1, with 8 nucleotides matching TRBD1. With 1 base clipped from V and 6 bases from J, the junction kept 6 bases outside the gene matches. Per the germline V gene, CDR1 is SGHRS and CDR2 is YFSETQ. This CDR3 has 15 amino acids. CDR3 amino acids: CASSLSGGRRNEQFF. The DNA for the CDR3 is TGCGCCAGCAGCTTGTCAGGGGGCCGGCGCAATGAGCAGTTCTTC.

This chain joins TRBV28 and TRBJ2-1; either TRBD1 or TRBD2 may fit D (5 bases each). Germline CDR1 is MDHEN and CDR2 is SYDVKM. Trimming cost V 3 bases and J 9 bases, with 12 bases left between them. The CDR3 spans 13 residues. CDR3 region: CASSLGPGGEQFF. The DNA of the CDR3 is TGTGCCAGCAGTTTGGGACCTGGAGGTGAGCAGTTCTTC.

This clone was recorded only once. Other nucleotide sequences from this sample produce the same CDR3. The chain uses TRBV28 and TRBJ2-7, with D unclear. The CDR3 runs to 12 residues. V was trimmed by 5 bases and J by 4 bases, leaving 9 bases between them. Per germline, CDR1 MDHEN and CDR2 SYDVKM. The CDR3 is CASSLGRYEQYF. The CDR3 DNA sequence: TGTGCCAGCAGTCTTGGCAGGTACGAGCAGTACTTC.

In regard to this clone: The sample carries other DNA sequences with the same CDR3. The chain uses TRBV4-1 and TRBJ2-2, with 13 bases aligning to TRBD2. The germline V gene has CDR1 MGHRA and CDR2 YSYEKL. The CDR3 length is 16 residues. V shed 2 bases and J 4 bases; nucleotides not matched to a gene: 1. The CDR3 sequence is CASSQRLAGGTGELFF. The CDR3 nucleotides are TGCGCCAGCAGCCAACGACTAGCGGGAGGCACCGGGGAGCTGTTTTTT.

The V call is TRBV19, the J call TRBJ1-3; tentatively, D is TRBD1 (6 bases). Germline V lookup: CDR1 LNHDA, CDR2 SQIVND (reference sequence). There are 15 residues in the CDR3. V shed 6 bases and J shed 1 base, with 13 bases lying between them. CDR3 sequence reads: CASRTIQGSGNTIYF. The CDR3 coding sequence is TGTGCCAGTAGGACAATACAGGGTTCTGGAAACACCATATATTTT.

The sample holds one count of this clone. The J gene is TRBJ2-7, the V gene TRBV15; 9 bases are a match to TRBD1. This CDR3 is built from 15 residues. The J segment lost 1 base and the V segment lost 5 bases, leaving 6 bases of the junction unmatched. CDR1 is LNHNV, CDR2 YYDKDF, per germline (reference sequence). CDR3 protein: CATSHGQGFSYEQYF. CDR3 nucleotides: TGTGCCACCAGCCATGGACAGGGGTTTTCCTACGAGCAGTACTTC. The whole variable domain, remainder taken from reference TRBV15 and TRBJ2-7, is DAMVIQNPRYQVTQFGKPVTLSCSQTLNHNVMYWYQQKSSQAPKLLFHYYDKDFNNEADTPDNFQSRRPNTSFCFLDIRSPGLGDTAMYLCATSHGQGFSYEQYFGPGTRLTVT.

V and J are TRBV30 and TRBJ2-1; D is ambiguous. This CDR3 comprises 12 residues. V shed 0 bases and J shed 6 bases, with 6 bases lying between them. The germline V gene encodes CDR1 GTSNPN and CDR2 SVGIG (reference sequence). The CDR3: CAWSVESNEQFF. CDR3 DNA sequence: TGTGCCTGGAGTGTAGAAAGCAATGAGCAGTTCTTC.

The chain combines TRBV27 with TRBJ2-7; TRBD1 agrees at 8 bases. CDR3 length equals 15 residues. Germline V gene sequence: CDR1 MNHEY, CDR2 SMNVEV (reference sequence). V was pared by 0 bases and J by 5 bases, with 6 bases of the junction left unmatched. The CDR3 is CASSLSRRGRDEQYF. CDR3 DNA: TGTGCCAGCAGTTTATCGCGCAGGGGGCGTGACGAGCAGTACTTC.

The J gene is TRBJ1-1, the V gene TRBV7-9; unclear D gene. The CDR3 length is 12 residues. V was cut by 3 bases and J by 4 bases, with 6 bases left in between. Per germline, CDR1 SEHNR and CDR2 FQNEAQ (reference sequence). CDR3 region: CASSFSTTEAFF. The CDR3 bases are TGTGCCAGCAGCTTCAGTACCACTGAAGCTTTCTTT.

The CDR3 bases are TGTGCCAGCAGCTTTGACTTTATCGAGCAGTTCTTC. Encoded protein: CASSFDFIEQFF. V usage is TRBV11-2 and J usage is TRBJ2-1; no clear D gene. The CDR3 contains 12 residues. Trimming removed 3 bases at V and 10 bases at J, with 10 bases between. Per germline, CDR1 SGHAT and CDR2 FQNNGV.

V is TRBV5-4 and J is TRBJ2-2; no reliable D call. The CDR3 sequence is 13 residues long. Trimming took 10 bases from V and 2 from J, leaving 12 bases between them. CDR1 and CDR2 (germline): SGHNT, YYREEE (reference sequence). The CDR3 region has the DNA TGTGCCCATCTTGTCGGCAACACCGGGGAGCTGTTTTTT. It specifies CAHLVGNTGELFF. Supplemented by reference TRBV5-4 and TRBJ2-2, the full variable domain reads ETGVTQSPTHLIKTRGQQVTLRCSSQSGHNTVSWYQQALGQGPQFIFQYYREEENGRGNFPPRFSGLQFPNYSSELNVNALELDDSALYLCAHLVGNTGELFFGEGSRLTVL.

This chain's CDR3 is CASSQEQTNTGELFF. CDR3 DNA sequence: TGCGCCAGCAGCCAAGAGCAGACCAACACCGGGGAGCTGTTTTTT. J is TRBJ2-2 and V is TRBV4-3; D gene ambiguous. Germline CDR1 is LGHNA and CDR2 is YSLEER. With 0 bases removed from V and 2 bases from J, the gap between germline ends came to 7 bases. This CDR3 contains 15 residues.

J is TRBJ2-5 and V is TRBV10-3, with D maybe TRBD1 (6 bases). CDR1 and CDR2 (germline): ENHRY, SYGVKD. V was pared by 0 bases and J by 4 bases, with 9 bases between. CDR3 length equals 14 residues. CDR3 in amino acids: CAISESTGRETQYF. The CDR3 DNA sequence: TGTGCCATCAGTGAGTCCACAGGGCGAGAGACCCAGTACTTC.

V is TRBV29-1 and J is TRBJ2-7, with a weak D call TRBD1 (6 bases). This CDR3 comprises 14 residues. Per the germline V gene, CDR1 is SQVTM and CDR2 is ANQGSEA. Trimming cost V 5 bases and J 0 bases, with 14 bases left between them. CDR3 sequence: CSVLQDSSSYEQYF. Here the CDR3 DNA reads TGCAGCGTTTTGCAGGACAGCAGCTCCTACGAGCAGTACTTC.

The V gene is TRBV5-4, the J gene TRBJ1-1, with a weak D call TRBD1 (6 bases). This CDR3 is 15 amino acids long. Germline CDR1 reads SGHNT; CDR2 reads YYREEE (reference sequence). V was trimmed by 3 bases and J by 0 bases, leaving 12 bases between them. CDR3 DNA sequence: TGTGCCAGCAGCTGGAGGGGGACATTGAACACTGAAGCTTTCTTT. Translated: CASSWRGTLNTEAFF.

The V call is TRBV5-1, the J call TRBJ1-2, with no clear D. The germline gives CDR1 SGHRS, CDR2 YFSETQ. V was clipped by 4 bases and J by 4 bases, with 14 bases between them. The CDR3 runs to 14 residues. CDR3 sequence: CASSPPRRIYGYTF. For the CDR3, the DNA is TGCGCCAGCAGCCCACCACGAAGGATCTATGGCTACACCTTC.

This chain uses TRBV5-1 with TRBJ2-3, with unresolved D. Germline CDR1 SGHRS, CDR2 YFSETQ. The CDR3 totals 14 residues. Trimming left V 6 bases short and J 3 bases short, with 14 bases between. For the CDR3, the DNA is TGCGCCAGCACCCCCCTCACTGGTACAGATACGCAGTATTTT. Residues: CASTPLTGTDTQYF.

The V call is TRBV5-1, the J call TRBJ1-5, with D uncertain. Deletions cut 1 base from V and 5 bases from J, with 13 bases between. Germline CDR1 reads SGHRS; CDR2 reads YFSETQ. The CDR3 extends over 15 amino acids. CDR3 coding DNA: TGCGCCAGCAGCTTGAACGGGCCCGTCGATCAGCCCCAGCATTTT. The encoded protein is CASSLNGPVDQPQHF. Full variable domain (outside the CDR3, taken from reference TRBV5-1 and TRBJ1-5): KAGVTQTPRYLIKTRGQQVTLSCSPISGHRSVSWYQQTPGQGLQFLFEYFSETQRNKGNFPGRFSGRQFSNSRSEMNVSTLELGDSALYLCASSLNGPVDQPQHFGDGTRLSIL.

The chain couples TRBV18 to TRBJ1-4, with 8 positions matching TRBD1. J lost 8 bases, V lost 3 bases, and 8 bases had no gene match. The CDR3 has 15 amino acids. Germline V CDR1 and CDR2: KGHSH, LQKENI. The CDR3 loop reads CASSPGQGGFEKLFF. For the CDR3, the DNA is TGTGCCAGCTCACCCGGACAGGGAGGATTCGAAAAACTGTTTTTT.

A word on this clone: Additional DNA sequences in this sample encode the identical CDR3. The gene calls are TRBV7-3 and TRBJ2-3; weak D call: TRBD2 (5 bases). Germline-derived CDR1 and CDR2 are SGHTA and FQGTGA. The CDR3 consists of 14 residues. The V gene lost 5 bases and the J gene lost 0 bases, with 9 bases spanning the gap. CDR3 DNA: TGTGCCAGCAGCCGAGGCGGGAGCACAGATACGCAGTATTTT. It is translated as CASSRGGSTDTQYF.

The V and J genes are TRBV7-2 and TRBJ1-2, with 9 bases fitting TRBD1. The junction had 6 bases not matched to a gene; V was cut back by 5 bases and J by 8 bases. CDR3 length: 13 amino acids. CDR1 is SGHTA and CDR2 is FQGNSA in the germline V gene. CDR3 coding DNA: TGTGCCAGCAGCGTAAGACAGGGGGGAGGCTACACCTTC. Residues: CASSVRQGGGYTF.

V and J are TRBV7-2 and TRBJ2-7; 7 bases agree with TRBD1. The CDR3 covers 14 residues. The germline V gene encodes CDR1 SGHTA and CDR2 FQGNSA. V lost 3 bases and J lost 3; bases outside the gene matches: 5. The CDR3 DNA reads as TGTGCCAGCAGCTTTACGGGACAGTACTACGAGCAGTACTTC. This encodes CASSFTGQYYEQYF.

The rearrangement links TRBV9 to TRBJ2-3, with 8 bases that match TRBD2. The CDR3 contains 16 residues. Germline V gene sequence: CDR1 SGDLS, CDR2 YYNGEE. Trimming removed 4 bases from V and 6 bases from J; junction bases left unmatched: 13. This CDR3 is CASSRGAGGYRDTQYF. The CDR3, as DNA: TGTGCCAGCAGCCGGGGGGCGGGAGGTTATCGGGATACGCAGTATTTT.

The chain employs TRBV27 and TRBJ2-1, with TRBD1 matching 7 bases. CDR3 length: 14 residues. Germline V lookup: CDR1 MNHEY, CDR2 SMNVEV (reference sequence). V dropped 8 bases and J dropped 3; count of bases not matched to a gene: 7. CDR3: CASRVGQFYNEQFF. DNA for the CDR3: TGTGCCAGCCGTGTGGGACAGTTCTACAATGAGCAGTTCTTC.

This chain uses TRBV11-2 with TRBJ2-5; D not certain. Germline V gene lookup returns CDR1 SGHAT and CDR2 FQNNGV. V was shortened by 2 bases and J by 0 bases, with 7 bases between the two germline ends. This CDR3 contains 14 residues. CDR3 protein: CASSLPRYQETQYF. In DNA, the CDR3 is TGTGCCAGCAGCTTACCGCGGTACCAAGAGACCCAGTACTTC.

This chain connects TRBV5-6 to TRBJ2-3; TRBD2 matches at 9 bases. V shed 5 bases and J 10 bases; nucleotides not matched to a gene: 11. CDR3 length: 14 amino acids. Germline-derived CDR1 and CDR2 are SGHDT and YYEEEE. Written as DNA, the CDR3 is TGTGCCAGCAGATCGCGCGGGAGGGTAGTTCCGCAGTATTTT. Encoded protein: CASRSRGRVVPQYF.